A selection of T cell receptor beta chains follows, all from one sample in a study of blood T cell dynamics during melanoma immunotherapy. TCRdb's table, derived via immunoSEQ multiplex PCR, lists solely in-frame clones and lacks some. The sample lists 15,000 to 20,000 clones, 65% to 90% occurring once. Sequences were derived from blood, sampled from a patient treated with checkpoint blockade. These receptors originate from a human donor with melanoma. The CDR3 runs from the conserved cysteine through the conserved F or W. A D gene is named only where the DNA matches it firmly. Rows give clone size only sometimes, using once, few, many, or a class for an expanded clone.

cdr3_aa: CASSMGLAPGEQFF; cdr3_nt: TGCGCCAGCAGCATGGGACTAGCACCTGGTGAGCAGTTCTTC; d_call: TRBD2; clone_size: .; v_call: TRBV5-1; j_call: TRBJ2-1
cdr3_aa: CASSPDRLDEQYF; cdr3_nt: TGTGCCAGCAGCCCCGACAGGCTCGACGAGCAGTACTTC; d_call: .; clone_size: .; v_call: TRBV11-2; j_call: TRBJ2-7
cdr3_aa: CASREGRENSPLHF; cdr3_nt: TGCGCCAGCAGGGAGGGACGAGAGAATTCACCCCTCCACTTT; d_call: .; clone_size: few; v_call: TRBV5-1; j_call: TRBJ1-6
cdr3_aa: CASSLGRNQETQYF; cdr3_nt: TGTGCCAGCAGCTTGGGTAGGAACCAAGAGACCCAGTACTTC; d_call: .; clone_size: .; v_call: TRBV5-5; j_call: TRBJ2-5
cdr3_aa: CASSSGQGSSYEQYF; cdr3_nt: TGTGCCAGTAGTTCGGGACAGGGGTCCTCCTACGAGCAGTACTTC; d_call: TRBD1; clone_size: .; v_call: TRBV19; j_call: TRBJ2-7
cdr3_aa: CASSQTGDEQYF; cdr3_nt: TGTGCCAGCAGCCAGACAGGGGACGAGCAGTACTTC; d_call: TRBD1; clone_size: .; v_call: TRBV5-4; j_call: TRBJ2-7
cdr3_aa: CASSLVRESAGELFF; cdr3_nt: TGTGCCAGCAGCTTGGTCCGGGAGTCCGCCGGGGAGCTGTTTTTT; d_call: .; clone_size: .; v_call: TRBV5-6; j_call: TRBJ2-2
cdr3_aa: CASNDGTARYGYTF; cdr3_nt: TGTGCCAGCAATGACGGGACAGCTAGGTATGGCTACACCTTC; d_call: TRBD1; clone_size: .; v_call: TRBV6-5; j_call: TRBJ1-2
cdr3_aa: CASSLETSSGWGEQFF; cdr3_nt: TGTGCCAGCAGCCTCGAGACGTCTAGTGGATGGGGTGAGCAGTTCTTC; d_call: .; clone_size: once; v_call: TRBV7-6; j_call: TRBJ2-1
cdr3_aa: CASSLDLGGTEKLFF; cdr3_nt: TGTGCCAGCAGCTTAGATCTCGGGGGTACTGAAAAACTGTTTTTT; d_call: .; clone_size: .; v_call: TRBV7-2; j_call: TRBJ1-4
cdr3_aa: CASSFFPPSGSYNEQFF; cdr3_nt: TGTGCCAGCAGCTTTTTTCCGCCTAGCGGGAGCTACAATGAGCAGTTCTTC; d_call: TRBD2; clone_size: .; v_call: TRBV11-2; j_call: TRBJ2-1
cdr3_aa: CASSLEGGRTGELFF; cdr3_nt: TGCGCCAGCAGTCTGGAGGGTGGGCGCACCGGGGAGCTGTTTTTT; d_call: .; clone_size: .; v_call: TRBV23-1; j_call: TRBJ2-2
cdr3_aa: CSAVTLETQYF; cdr3_nt: TGCAGTGCAGTGACGCTAGAGACCCAGTACTTC; d_call: .; clone_size: few; v_call: TRBV20-1; j_call: TRBJ2-5
cdr3_aa: CASSLGLAGVETQYF; cdr3_nt: TGTGCTAGCAGCTTAGGACTAGCGGGAGTGGAGACCCAGTACTTC; d_call: TRBD2; clone_size: .; v_call: TRBV7-7; j_call: TRBJ2-5
cdr3_aa: CASSYSDSYGYTF; cdr3_nt: TGTGCCAGCAGTTACTCCGACAGCTATGGCTACACCTTC; d_call: .; clone_size: .; v_call: TRBV6-6; j_call: TRBJ1-2
cdr3_aa: CASSSSGLRDTQYF; cdr3_nt: TGTGCCAGCAGCTCCAGCGGACTCCGGGATACGCAGTATTTT; d_call: .; clone_size: .; v_call: TRBV7-2; j_call: TRBJ2-3
cdr3_aa: CASSRAGTGANYNEKLFF; cdr3_nt: TGTGCCAGCTCTCGAGCCGGGACAGGGGCTAACTATAATGAAAAACTGTTTTTT; d_call: TRBD1; clone_size: .; v_call: TRBV27; j_call: TRBJ1-4
cdr3_aa: CASSPSDGEETQYF; cdr3_nt: TGTGCCAGCTCACCATCGGACGGAGAAGAGACCCAGTACTTC; d_call: .; clone_size: once; v_call: TRBV18; j_call: TRBJ2-5
cdr3_aa: CASSLTGGWDEAFF; cdr3_nt: TGTGCCAGTAGCCTCACAGGGGGCTGGGATGAAGCTTTCTTT; d_call: TRBD1; clone_size: .; v_call: TRBV19; j_call: TRBJ1-1
cdr3_aa: CASMDGGETQYF; cdr3_nt: TGTGCCAGCATGGACGGGGGAGAGACCCAGTACTTC; d_call: .; clone_size: .; v_call: TRBV6-1; j_call: TRBJ2-5
cdr3_aa: CASSSRDSYNEQFF; cdr3_nt: TGTGCCAGCAGCTCCCGGGACAGCTACAATGAGCAGTTCTTC; d_call: TRBD1; clone_size: .; v_call: TRBV7-2; j_call: TRBJ2-1
cdr3_aa: CASSFRGPWYEQYF; cdr3_nt: TGTGCCAGCAGTTTCCGAGGTCCCTGGTACGAGCAGTACTTC; d_call: .; clone_size: .; v_call: TRBV28; j_call: TRBJ2-7
cdr3_aa: CASSLQAGYEQYF; cdr3_nt: TGTGCCAGCAGCCTCCAGGCTGGCTACGAGCAGTACTTC; d_call: .; clone_size: .; v_call: TRBV5-6; j_call: TRBJ2-7
cdr3_aa: CASSLFSGRGGLRNEQFF; cdr3_nt: TGTGCCAGCAGCTTATTTAGCGGGAGGGGCGGACTTCGGAATGAGCAGTTCTTC; d_call: TRBD2; clone_size: .; v_call: TRBV7-9; j_call: TRBJ2-1
cdr3_aa: CASSFVQGAGDTQYF; cdr3_nt: TGTGCCAGCAGCTTTGTTCAGGGGGCAGGGGATACGCAGTATTTT; d_call: TRBD1; clone_size: .; v_call: TRBV5-6; j_call: TRBJ2-3
cdr3_aa: CASSGFLGETQYF; cdr3_nt: TGTGCCAGCAGTGGGTTCTTAGGAGAGACCCAGTACTTC; d_call: .; clone_size: .; v_call: TRBV2; j_call: TRBJ2-5
cdr3_aa: CASTHGQITGELFF; cdr3_nt: TGTGCCAGCACCCATGGACAAATCACCGGGGAGCTGTTTTTT; d_call: .; clone_size: .; v_call: TRBV9; j_call: TRBJ2-2